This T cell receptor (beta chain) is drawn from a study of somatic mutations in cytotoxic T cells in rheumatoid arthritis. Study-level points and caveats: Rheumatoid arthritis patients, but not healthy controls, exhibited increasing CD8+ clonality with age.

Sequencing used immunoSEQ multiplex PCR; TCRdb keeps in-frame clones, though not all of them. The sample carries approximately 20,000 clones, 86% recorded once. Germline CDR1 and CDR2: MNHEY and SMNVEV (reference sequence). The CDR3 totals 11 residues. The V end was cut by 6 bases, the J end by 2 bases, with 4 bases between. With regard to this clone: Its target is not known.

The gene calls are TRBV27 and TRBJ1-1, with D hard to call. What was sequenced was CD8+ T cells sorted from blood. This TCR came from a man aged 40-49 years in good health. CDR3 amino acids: CASSSNTEAFF. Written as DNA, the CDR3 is TGTGCCAGCAGCTCCAACACTGAAGCTTTCTTT.